This T cell receptor beta chain appears in the sequencing data of a study of blood T cell repertoires in COVID-19. V was shortened by 6 bases and J by 7 bases, with 19 bases between the two germline ends. The germline V gene has CDR1 LNHDA and CDR2 SQIVND (reference sequence). This CDR3 spans 15 amino acids. Assay: immunoSEQ multiplex PCR; the TCRdb copy retains only in-frame clones and omits some. Of about 150,000 clones in the sample, approximately 90% were seen once. The clonotype comes from a man aged 55 to 70 with active or convalescent COVID-19. The chain employs TRBV19 and TRBJ2-1; TRBD1 is a possible D gene (5 bases). Sequencing was carried out using peripheral blood. The CDR3 here is CASSQIDSLNNEQFF. The CDR3, as DNA: TGTGCCAGTAGCCAGATTGACAGTCTCAATAATGAGCAGTTCTTC.